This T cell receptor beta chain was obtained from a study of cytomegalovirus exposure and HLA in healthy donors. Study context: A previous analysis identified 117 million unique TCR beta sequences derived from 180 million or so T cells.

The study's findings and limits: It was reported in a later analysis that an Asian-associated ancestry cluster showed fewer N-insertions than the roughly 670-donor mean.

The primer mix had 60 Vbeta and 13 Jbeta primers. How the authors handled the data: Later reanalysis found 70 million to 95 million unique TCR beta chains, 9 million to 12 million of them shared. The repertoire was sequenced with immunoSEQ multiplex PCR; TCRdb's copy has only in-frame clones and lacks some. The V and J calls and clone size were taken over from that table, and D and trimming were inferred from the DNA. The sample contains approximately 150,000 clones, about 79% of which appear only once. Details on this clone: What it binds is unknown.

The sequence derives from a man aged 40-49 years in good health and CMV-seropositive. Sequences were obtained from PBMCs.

The CDR3 DNA reads TGTGCCAGTAGTACCCACTACTCGGGACAGGGGGATAGCAGTCAGTACTTC. Translating it yields CASSTHYSGQGDSSQYF. This sequence joins TRBV19 and TRBJ2-4; 11 bases align to TRBD1. This CDR3 is built from 17 residues. V dropped 4 bases and J dropped 12; count of bases not matched to a gene: 17. Germline CDR1 and CDR2: LNHDA and SQIVND (reference sequence).